This TCR beta chain is from a study of CD8+ T cells in alopecia areata (dated by TCRdb to 2016 to 2019). Some background on the complete study: The treated patients, all with moderate-to-severe alopecia areata, were enrolled in an open-label pilot trial of oral tofacitinib given at 5 to 10 mg twice daily. In treated patients, disease severity was measured using the SALT score, which gives the percentage of scalp surface area affected. TCRbeta CDR3 regions were amplified by immunoSEQ multiplex PCR with 35 Vbeta forward and 13 Jbeta reverse primers. Scalp tissue and sorted CD4+ and CD8+ peripheral blood T cells from patchy and totalis/universalis alopecia areata patients and from healthy controls were covered by human TCRbeta sequencing. The RNA source kit depended on sample type: the PAXgene miRNA kit for fixed scalp, the miRNeasy kit for PBMCs, and the RNeasy kit for mouse skin. Tofacitinib-treated patients had biopsies at baseline and at 4 and 24 weeks of treatment, with a later scalp biopsy in several patients. Tofacitinib was given for 6 to 18 months, followed by 6 months of follow-up off drug to assess delayed response and recurrence. Clonality in the scalp was compared among normal scalp (n=4), patchy alopecia areata scalp (n=8), and alopecia totalis/universalis scalp (n=8). The study used high-throughput TCRbeta sequencing to examine T cell clonal expansion in alopecia areata, in both the C3H/HeJ mouse model and human patients.

The CDR3 runs 10 residues from the cysteine to the phenylalanine. The entry retains the CDR3 DNA only, 30 bases that are in frame from base 1. Trimming takes 10 bases from V and 7 bases from J, and the germline ends sit 10 bases apart. According to the germline V gene, CDR1 reads WSHSY and CDR2 reads SAAADI. This specimen's treatment or condition label, interpreted: oral pan-JAK inhibitor, 5-10 mg twice daily. Peripheral blood and lesional scalp punch biopsies were obtained from patients with alopecia areata. PBMCs were separated by density centrifugation and stained for CD3, CD4 and CD8, after which CD4+ and CD8+ T cells were sorted on a FACSAria. General study outcomes and caveats: Tofacitinib significantly lowered scalp clonality and the number of expanded CD8+ clones among the top 100 scalp clones. Compared with mice, TCR sequences shared between patients were less clear, possibly partly because of HLA diversity across the patient population. Because the treated cohort was small and included a single nonresponder, larger studies are needed to assess links between baseline CD8+ expansion and response. Resident alphabeta T cells in normal human skin are also sequenced, complicating scalp TCR repertoire analysis, unlike mouse skin dominated by gammadelta T cells. Lesional scalp, especially in alopecia totalis/universalis, showed higher clonality and more expanded CD8+ clones than normal scalp, suggesting antigenic drive. Many expanded lesional clones were found to persist in scalp and blood during tofacitinib treatment, and relapse after treatment cessation may be partly explained by this persistence.

Libraries came from the immunoSEQ multiplex PCR assay. RNA was extracted from all samples and reverse transcribed into cDNA, which served as template for TCR sequencing. First-strand cDNA was synthesized with SuperScript III using a 2:1 mix of oligo-dT and random hexamers. A synthetic immune receptor repertoire was used to measure amplification bias, and any remaining bias was corrected computationally. The original pipeline was this. Raw reads were preprocessed to remove errors, and CDR3 was defined according to IMGT conventions as the region from the conserved cysteine to phenylalanine. Clonality was computed by normalizing Shannon entropy by log2 of the number of productive unique TCRs and subtracting the result from 1. Whether scalp clones were CD4 or CD8 was inferred by matching scalp TCRbeta sequences against CD4 and CD8 repertoires sorted from blood. This immuneACCESS table, as held by TCRdb, lists in-frame sequences with V and J called but not all clones. Of the missing ones, under half trace to an unresolved V gene in checked studies; the others have no known cause. The DNA gave D and trimming, while V, J and clone size come from that table. The sample table lists about 210,000 clones, roughly two fifths of them with a count of one. The ten top clones hold roughly 0.45% of the sample.

There are a few counts of this clone. Its antigen has not been determined. Per-nucleotide qualities are absent, and no much larger clonotype sits a single base away. The sample here was CD4+ T cells sorted from blood, taken at approximately week 30, from a patient treated with tofacitinib. Here the chain combines TRBV10-2 and TRBJ1-1; TRBD1 is perhaps the D gene, given 5 matching bases. The TCR comes from a human donor with alopecia areata. The CDR3 protein sequence reads: CATMTVEAFF. The nucleotide sequence reads as follows: TGCGCCACCATGACAGTTGAAGCTTTCTTT.